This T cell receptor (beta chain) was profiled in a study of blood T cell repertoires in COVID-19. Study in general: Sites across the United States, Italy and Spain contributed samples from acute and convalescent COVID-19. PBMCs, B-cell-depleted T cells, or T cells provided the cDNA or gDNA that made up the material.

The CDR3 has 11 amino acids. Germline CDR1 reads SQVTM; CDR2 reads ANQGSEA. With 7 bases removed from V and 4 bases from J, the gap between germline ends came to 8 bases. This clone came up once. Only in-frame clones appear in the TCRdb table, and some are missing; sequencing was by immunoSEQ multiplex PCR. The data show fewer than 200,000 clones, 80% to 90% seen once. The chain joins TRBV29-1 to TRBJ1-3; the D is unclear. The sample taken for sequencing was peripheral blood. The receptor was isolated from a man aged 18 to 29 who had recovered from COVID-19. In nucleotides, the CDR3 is TGCAGCGCCCAGATGGGAAACACCATATATTTT. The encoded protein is CSAQMGNTIYF.